This T cell receptor (beta chain) originates from a study of technical replicates of blood from a handful of donors. Trimming pared 3 bases from V and 3 bases from J, leaving 8 bases between. This CDR3 region has 14 residues. Per germline, CDR1 SGHVS and CDR2 FQNEAQ. The assay was immunoSEQ multiplex PCR, and TCRdb's table has in-frame clones only and misses some. The sample consists of tens of thousands of clones, 80% to 95% of them appearing once. This sequence joins TRBV7-8 and TRBJ2-2, with D unclear. The sequenced sample consisted of T cells isolated from PBMCs. The TCR comes from a human donor in good health. As DNA, the CDR3 is TGTGCCAGCAGCTTTTTACGAGACACCGGGGAGCTGTTTTTT. This translates into CASSFLRDTGELFF. The complete variable domain, with remaining parts taken from reference TRBV7-8 and TRBJ2-2, reads GAGVSQSPRYKVAKRGQDVALRCDPISGHVSLFWYQQALGQGPEFLTYFQNEAQLDKSGLPSDRFFAERPEGSVSTLKIQRTQQEDSAVYLCASSFLRDTGELFFGEGSRLTVL.